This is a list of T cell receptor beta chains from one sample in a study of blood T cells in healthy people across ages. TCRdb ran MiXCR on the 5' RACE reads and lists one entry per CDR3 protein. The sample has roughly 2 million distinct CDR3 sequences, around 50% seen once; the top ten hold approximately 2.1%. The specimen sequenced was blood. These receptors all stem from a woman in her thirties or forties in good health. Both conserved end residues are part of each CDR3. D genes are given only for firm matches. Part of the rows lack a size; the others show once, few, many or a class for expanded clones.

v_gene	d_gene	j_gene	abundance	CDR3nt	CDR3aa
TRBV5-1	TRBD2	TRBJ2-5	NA	TGCGCCAGCAGCCCTGGCCCGCTCGGGACTAGCGGACAAGAGACCCAGTACTTC	CASSPGPLGTSGQETQYF
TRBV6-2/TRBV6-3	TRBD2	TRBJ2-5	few	TGTGCCAGTAGACTAGCGGGGAACCAAGAGACCCAGTACTTC	CASRLAGNQETQYF
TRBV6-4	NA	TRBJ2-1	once	TGTGCCGGCAGTGACGCGTTAGACTACTATCGGCAGTTCTTC	CAGSDALDYYRQFF
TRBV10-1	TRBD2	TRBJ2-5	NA	TGCGCCAGCGGAGGCGGACTAGCGGCAATTCAGTACTTC	CASGGGLAAIQYF
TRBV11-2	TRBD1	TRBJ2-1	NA	TGTGCCAGCAGCTTCCAGACAGGGACGCTCGGTCATGAGCAGTTCTTC	CASSFQTGTLGHEQFF
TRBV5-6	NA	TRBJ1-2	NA	TGTGCCAGCAGCCCAGGCTTTGGGTTCGGGGGCTACACCTTC	CASSPGFGFGGYTF
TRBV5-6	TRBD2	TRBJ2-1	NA	TGTGCCAGCAGCCCCGGGACTAGCGGGGTCATCAGTGAGCAGTTCTTC	CASSPGTSGVISEQFF
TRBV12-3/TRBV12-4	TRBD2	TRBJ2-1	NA	TGTGCCAGCAGACCTAGCGGGCGACCCTACAATGAGCAGTTCTTC	CASRPSGRPYNEQFF
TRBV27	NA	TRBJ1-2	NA	TGTGCCAGCAGTTTAAGCGGGGCAACCTATGGCTACACCTTC	CASSLSGATYGYTF
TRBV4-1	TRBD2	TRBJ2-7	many	TGCGCCAGCAGCCAAGGAACTAGCGGGGGGATCTACGAGCAGTACTTC	CASSQGTSGGIYEQYF
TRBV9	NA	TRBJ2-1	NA	TGTGCCAGCAGCGTAGGGATCTGCAATGAGCAGTTCTTC	CASSVGICNEQFF
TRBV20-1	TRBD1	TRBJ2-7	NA	TGCAGTGCTCGGTGGGCAGGGGGCTCCTACGAGCAGTACTTC	CSARWAGGSYEQYF
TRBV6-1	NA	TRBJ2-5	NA	TGTGCCAGCAGGGGGCCCGGAGGAAAAGAGACCCAGTACTTC	CASRGPGGKETQYF
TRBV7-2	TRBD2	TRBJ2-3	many	TGCGCCAGCAGCCTAGGTGGCGGGGGGGCAACAGATACGCAGTATTTT	CASSLGGGGATDTQYF
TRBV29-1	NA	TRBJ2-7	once	TGCAGCGTTGAAAGGGATACACCCTACGAGCAGTACTTC	CSVERDTPYEQYF
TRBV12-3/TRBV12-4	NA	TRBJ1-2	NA	TGTGCCAGCAGTTTAGGCCAGTCCGGGCGGGGCTACACCTTC	CASSLGQSGRGYTF
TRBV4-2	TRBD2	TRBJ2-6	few	TGTGCCTCAGGGAGGGGCTCTGGGGCCAACGTCCTGACTTTC	CASGRGSGANVLTF
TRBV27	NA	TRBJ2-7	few	TGTGCCAGCAGTTTAGGGACCCCAGGGATCTACGAGCAGTACTTC	CASSLGTPGIYEQYF
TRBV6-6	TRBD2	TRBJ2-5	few	TGTGCCAGCAGTTACCGGACTAGCGGAGAACGTGGGACCCAGTACTTC	CASSYRTSGERGTQYF
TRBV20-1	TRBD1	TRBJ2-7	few	TGCAGTGCTGAGGGGGACAGGACCTACGAGCAGTACTTC	CSAEGDRTYEQYF
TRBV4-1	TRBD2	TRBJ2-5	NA	TGCGCCAGCAGCCCTGGGACTAACCCAGAGACCCAGTACTTC	CASSPGTNPETQYF
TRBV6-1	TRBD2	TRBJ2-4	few	TGTGCCAGCAGTCCCCTACTAGCGGGGGGAGGTAGAAGCAAAAACATTCAGTACTTC	CASSPLLAGGGRSKNIQYF
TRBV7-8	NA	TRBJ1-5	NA	TGTGCCAGCAGCCCCGAGCCGGGGCCCAATCAGCCCCAGCATTTT	CASSPEPGPNQPQHF
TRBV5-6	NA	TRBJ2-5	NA	TGTGCCAGCAGCACAAAACTTCTTGGATCCGAGACCCAGTACTTC	CASSTKLLGSETQYF
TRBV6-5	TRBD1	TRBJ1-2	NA	TGTGCCAGCAGTCCCGGGACAGGAGCGCGCTACACCTTC	CASSPGTGARYTF
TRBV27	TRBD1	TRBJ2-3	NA	TGTGCCAGCAGTAGCCCAGACAGGGGGCGCCCTACGCAGTATTTT	CASSSPDRGRPTQYF
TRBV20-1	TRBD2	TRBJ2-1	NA	TGCAGTGCTTTCGGACTAGCATTCGTGGATGAGCAGTTCTTC	CSAFGLAFVDEQFF
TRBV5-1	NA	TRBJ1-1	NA	TGCGCCAGCAGCCGCACTGCGGCAGGGGTCAACACTGAAGCTTTCTTT	CASSRTAAGVNTEAFF
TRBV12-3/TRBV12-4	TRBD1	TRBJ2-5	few	TGTGCCAGCAGTCCCGCGACAGGGGGGCCCCAAGAGACCCAGTACTTC	CASSPATGGPQETQYF
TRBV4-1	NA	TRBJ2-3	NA	TGCGCCAGCAGCCAAGACTCCGGTGTTTTAGTCGTAGATACGCAGTATTTT	CASSQDSGVLVVDTQYF
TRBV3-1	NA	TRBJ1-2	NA	TGTGCCAGCAGTCAAGTCGCGGGGGGCAATGGCTACACCTTC	CASSQVAGGNGYTF
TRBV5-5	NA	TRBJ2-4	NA	TGTGCCAGCAGCCGCGTCCTTTTAGCCAAAAACATTCAGTACTTC	CASSRVLLAKNIQYF
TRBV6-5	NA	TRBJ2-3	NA	TGTGCCAGCAGTTACGGGGACGACACAAGAGATACGCAGTATTTT	CASSYGDDTRDTQYF
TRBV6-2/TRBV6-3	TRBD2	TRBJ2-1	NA	TGTGCCGGCAGTTCCCTGACTAGCGGGGGCGGTGGGTACAATGAGCAGTTCTTC	CAGSSLTSGGGGYNEQFF
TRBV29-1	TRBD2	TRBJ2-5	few	TGCAGCGTTGAAGAGGGTCGACTAGCGGGGGAGCAGTACTTC	CSVEEGRLAGEQYF
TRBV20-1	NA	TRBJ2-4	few	TGCAGTGCTAGCGGCGCAGGGACGGGCATTCAGTACTTC	CSASGAGTGIQYF
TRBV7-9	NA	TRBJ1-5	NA	TGTGCCAGCAGCGTCGGGAGACAAGAGAATCAGCCCCAGCATTTT	CASSVGRQENQPQHF
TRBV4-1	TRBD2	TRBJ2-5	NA	TGCGCCAGCAGCCAAGTCGGACTAGCGGGGGGTCGGCAGTCAGAGCAGTACTTC	CASSQVGLAGGRQSEQYF
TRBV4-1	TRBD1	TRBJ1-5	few	TGCGCCAGCAGCCGAACAGGGGATAGTTCCAATCAGCCCCAGCATTTT	CASSRTGDSSNQPQHF
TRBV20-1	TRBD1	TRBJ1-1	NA	TGCAGTGCCCATTTCCTGAATACGGGACAGGGGCGGTGGGACACTGAAGCTTTCTTT	CSAHFLNTGQGRWDTEAFF
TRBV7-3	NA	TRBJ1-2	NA	TGTGCCAGCAGCTTAGGAGGTTTGGGGGCGGTAGGTGGCTACACCTTC	CASSLGGLGAVGGYTF
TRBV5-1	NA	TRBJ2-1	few	TGCGCCAGCAGGAGGGAAATCTACAATGAGCAGTTCTTC	CASRREIYNEQFF
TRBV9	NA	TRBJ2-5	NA	TGTGCCAGCAGCGTAGTCGGGGGGACCCAGTACTTC	CASSVVGGTQYF